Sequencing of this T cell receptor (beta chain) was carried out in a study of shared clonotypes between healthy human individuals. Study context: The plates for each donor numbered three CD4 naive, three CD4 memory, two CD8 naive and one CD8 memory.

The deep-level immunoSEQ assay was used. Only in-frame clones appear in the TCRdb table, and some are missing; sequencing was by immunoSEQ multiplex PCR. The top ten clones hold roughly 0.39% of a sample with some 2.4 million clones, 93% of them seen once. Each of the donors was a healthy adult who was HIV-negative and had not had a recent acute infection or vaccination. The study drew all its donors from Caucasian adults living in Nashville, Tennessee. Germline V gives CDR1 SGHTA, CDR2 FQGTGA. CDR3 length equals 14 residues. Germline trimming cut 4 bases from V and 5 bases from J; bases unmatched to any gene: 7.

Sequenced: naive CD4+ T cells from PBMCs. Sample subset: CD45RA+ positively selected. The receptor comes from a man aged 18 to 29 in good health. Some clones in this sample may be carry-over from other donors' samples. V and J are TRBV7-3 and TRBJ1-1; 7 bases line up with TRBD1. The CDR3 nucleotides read TGTGCCAGCAGCTACCAGATACAGGGGACTGAAGCTTTCTTT. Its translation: CASSYQIQGTEAFF.